The 21 T cell receptor beta chains presented below share a single source sample, sequenced in a study of cytomegalovirus exposure and HLA in healthy donors. The PCR employed 60 Vbeta primers together with 13 Jbeta primers. Sequenced by immunoSEQ multiplex PCR; TCRdb stores in-frame clones only, minus some. The sample includes approximately 190,000 clones, around 85% seen only once; the top ten take approximately 3.8%. Sequences were obtained from PBMCs. These receptors came from a man aged 50 to 60 in good health and CMV-seronegative.

The chain links TRBV10-3 to TRBJ2-2, with D possibly matching TRBD2 (5 bases). Germline V lookup: CDR1 ENHRY, CDR2 SYGVKD. Trimming took 7 bases from V and 5 from J, leaving 8 bases between them. The CDR3 runs to 12 residues. CDR3 in amino acids: CAIIGDTGELFF. The CDR3 DNA reads TGTGCCATCATCGGGGATACCGGGGAGCTGTTTTTT.

The rearrangement joins TRBV19 to TRBJ1-2; D is undetermined. The germline V gene encodes CDR1 LNHDA and CDR2 SQIVND (reference sequence). CDR3 length: 14 residues. Trimming removed 0 bases from V and 8 bases from J, with 13 bases in between. The CDR3, as DNA: TGTGCCAGTAGTATAGATCTCGGGGTGCAAGGCTACACCTTC. Translating it yields CASSIDLGVQGYTF. Variable domain in full (rest from reference TRBV19 and TRBJ1-2): DGGITQSPKYLFRKEGQNVTLSCEQNLNHDAMYWYRQDPGQGLRLIYYSQIVNDFQKGDIAEGYSVSREKKESFPLTVTSAQKNPTAFYLCASSIDLGVQGYTFGSGTRLTVV.

This chain uses TRBV6-5 with TRBJ1-1; D perhaps matches TRBD1 (6 bases). From germline, CDR1 is MNHEY and CDR2 SVGAGI. The CDR3 has 12 residues. V lost 3 bases, J lost 9 bases, and 11 bases lay in between. CDR3 sequence reads: CASSYLGQKAFF. The CDR3 DNA reads as TGTGCCAGCAGTTATCTAGGACAGAAAGCTTTCTTT.

To note about this clone: Relative to the germline gene, one junction end is altered; a read error may explain this. The chain uses TRBV7-9 and TRBJ2-1; D is perhaps TRBD1 (6 bases). Germline V gene sequence: CDR1 SEHNR, CDR2 FQNEAQ (reference sequence). The CDR3 sequence is 15 residues long. CDR3 protein: CSSSPPLQGPNEQFF. CDR3 in DNA: TGTTCCAGCAGCCCGCCGCTACAGGGTCCCAATGAGCAGTTCTTC.

The chain combines TRBV6-6 with TRBJ1-5, with D perhaps matching TRBD1 (6 bases). CDR1 is MNHNY, CDR2 SVGAGI, per germline (reference sequence). V lost 5 bases to trimming and J lost 5 bases, with 16 bases between them. This CDR3 is 15 amino acids long. CDR3 sequence (DNA): TGTGCCAGCAGTAGTAAACAGGGCACATATCAGCCCCAGCATTTT. The encoded protein is CASSSKQGTYQPQHF.

V gene TRBV9 combines with J gene TRBJ2-2; tentative D call: TRBD2 (6 bases). The germline V gene encodes CDR1 SGDLS and CDR2 YYNGEE. V was cut by 3 bases and J by 6 bases, with 9 bases left in between. The length of the CDR3 is 13 residues. CDR3 protein: CASSELAPGELFF. As DNA, the CDR3 is TGTGCCAGCAGCGAACTAGCCCCCGGGGAGCTGTTTTTT.

This sequence joins TRBV5-1 and TRBJ2-1, with D possibly being TRBD1 (5 bases). This CDR3 is 15 amino acids long. Germline V gene sequence: CDR1 SGHRS, CDR2 YFSETQ. V lost 1 base to trimming and J lost 8 bases, with 16 bases between them. The DNA for the CDR3 is TGCGCCAGCAGCTTGAAGGGTCAGGGCAGCGATGAGCAGTTCTTC. Its translation is CASSLKGQGSDEQFF.

The chain links TRBV25-1 to TRBJ1-1, with D possibly TRBD1 on 6 matching bases. This CDR3 region has 18 residues. CDR1 and CDR2 (germline): MGHDK, SYGVNS. V was shortened by 8 bases and J by 1 base, with 26 bases between the two germline ends. The CDR3 DNA reads as TGTGCCAGCCCACGGTCCTCAGGGGAATGGGGTAGGAACACTGAAGCTTTCTTT. Translated: CASPRSSGEWGRNTEAFF.

J is TRBJ2-7 and V is TRBV27, with 8 bases lining up with TRBD1. The CDR3 length is 14 residues. Germline-derived CDR1 and CDR2 are MNHEY and SMNVEV (reference sequence). After removal of 8 bases from V and 0 bases from J, the junction contained 6 bases not matched to a gene. CDR3 sequence (DNA): TGTGCCAGCTTCCGGACAGGGCACTCCTACGAGCAGTACTTC. Protein product: CASFRTGHSYEQYF.

This clone has just one count. The chain uses TRBV10-2 and TRBJ1-2, with D possibly TRBD1 on 6 matching bases. Deletions cut 2 bases from V and 6 bases from J, with 13 bases between. The CDR3 is 14 amino acids. Germline V gene sequence: CDR1 WSHSY, CDR2 SAAADI. The CDR3 DNA sequence: TGCGCCAGCAGTGAGGGGGGGGGCCGTGATGGCTACACCTTC. Amino acid sequence: CASSEGGGRDGYTF.

This clone was counted between two and nine times. The chain has TRBV5-1 and TRBJ1-6; tentative D call: TRBD1 (5 bases). Germline lookup yields CDR1 SGHRS and CDR2 YFSETQ. V lost 4 bases and J 6 bases, leaving 11 bases between the germline ends. CDR3 size: 14 residues. As DNA, the CDR3 is TGCGCCAGCAGCGACCAGGGTTCTAATTCACCCCTCCACTTT. Protein product: CASSDQGSNSPLHF.

This clone was counted a single time. CDR3 residues: CASSRDSYQETQYF. The CDR3 nucleotides read TGTGCCAGCAGCCGGGACTCGTACCAAGAGACCCAGTACTTC. The J gene is TRBJ2-5, the V gene TRBV7-7; tentatively, D is TRBD2 (6 bases). The germline V and J ends were trimmed by 5 bases and 0 bases, with 10 bases remaining between them. The CDR3 covers 14 residues. Germline CDR1 is SSHAT and CDR2 is FNYEAQ (reference sequence).

In this sample, this clone turned up once. This sequence joins TRBV18 and TRBJ1-2; tentative D call: TRBD1 (5 bases). The length of the CDR3 is 15 residues. With 3 bases removed from V and 2 bases from J, the gap between germline ends came to 13 bases. Looked up from germline, CDR1 is KGHSH and CDR2 is LQKENI. The CDR3 spells CASSPLERGNYGYTF. CDR3 DNA sequence: TGTGCCAGCTCACCTTTAGAAAGGGGAAACTATGGCTACACCTTC.

Comments on this clone: At one end the junction does not follow the germline gene, possibly because of a read error. The genes are TRBV7-7 and TRBJ1-1; D remains unclear. The CDR3 has 13 amino acids. Per the germline V gene, CDR1 is SSHAT and CDR2 is FNYEAQ (reference sequence). As DNA, the CDR3 is TGTGCTAGCAGCTTCAGAAGCGGCACTGAAGCTTTCTTT. It encodes CASSFRSGTEAFF.

A note on this clone: One end of the junction does not line up with germline, which may come from a read error. The chain recombines TRBV7-9 with TRBJ2-1; D possibly corresponds to TRBD2 (5 bases). Germline V gene data show CDR1 as SEHNR and CDR2 as FQNEAQ (reference sequence). This CDR3 has 13 amino acids. The CDR3 DNA reads as TGTTCCAGCAGCTCGGAGGTTGGTGATGAGCAGTTCTTC. Amino acids: CSSSSEVGDEQFF. The variable domain in full, with the rest retrieved from reference TRBV7-9 and TRBJ2-1, is DTGVSQNPRHKITKRGQNVTFRCDPISEHNRLYWYRQTLGQGPEFLTYFQNEAQLEKSRLLSDRFSAERPKGSFSTLEIQRTEQGDSAMYLCSSSSEVGDEQFFGPGTRLTVL.

The CDR3 sequence is CASSPQTSGGAHTQYF. The CDR3 nucleotides read TGTGCCAGCAGCCCACAGACTAGCGGGGGGGCGCATACGCAGTATTTT. The rearrangement links TRBV7-8 to TRBJ2-3; 14 bases are a match to TRBD2. Looked up from germline, CDR1 is SGHVS and CDR2 is FQNEAQ. Trimming at V came to 5 bases and at J to 7 bases, leaving 8 bases not matched to a gene. CDR3 size: 16 residues.

This rearrangement joins TRBV2 to TRBJ2-2; no reliable D call. The CDR3 consists of 13 residues. Germline lookup yields CDR1 SNHLY and CDR2 FYNNEI. Trimming removed 6 bases from V and 5 bases from J, with 10 bases in between. The CDR3 coding sequence is TGTGCCAGCAGACCGGGTGGAACCGGGGAGCTGTTTTTT. Translating gives CASRPGGTGELFF.

The J gene is TRBJ1-2, the V gene TRBV19; D is perhaps TRBD1 (5 bases). The germline CDR1 and CDR2 sequences are LNHDA and SQIVND (reference sequence). V lost 4 bases and J lost 8, with 14 bases in between. This CDR3 is 13 amino acids long. CDR3 sequence reads: CASSNGRVEGYTF. The CDR3 nucleotides are TGTGCCAGTAGTAATGGCAGGGTAGAAGGCTACACCTTC.

This clone was detected only a few times. CDR3: CASLVGENTGELFF. For the CDR3, the DNA is TGTGCCAGCCTGGTCGGGGAGAACACCGGGGAGCTGTTTTTT. The genes are TRBV6-6 and TRBJ2-2; D is perhaps TRBD2 (5 bases). V was clipped by 8 bases and J by 1 base, with 11 bases between them. Germline V gives CDR1 MNHNY, CDR2 SVGAGI (reference sequence). This CDR3 region has 14 residues.

The J gene is TRBJ1-4, the V gene TRBV7-8; D is uncertain. This CDR3 region has 14 residues. The V and J ends lost 1 base and 7 bases respectively, with 10 bases between them. The germline V gene encodes CDR1 SGHVS and CDR2 FQNEAQ. The CDR3 DNA is TGTGCCAGCAGCTTAGTCGGCAGGTTTGAAAAACTGTTTTTT. It yields the protein CASSLVGRFEKLFF.

The chain uses TRBV12-5 and TRBJ1-2; TRBD1 agrees at 7 bases. Looked up from germline, CDR1 is LGHNT and CDR2 is FRNRAP. V lost 7 bases to trimming and J lost 0 bases; unmatched junction nucleotides: 8. The CDR3 runs 15 residues. CDR3 protein: CASAPDRVTNYGYTF. The CDR3 nucleotides read TGTGCTAGTGCCCCAGACAGGGTGACTAACTATGGCTACACCTTC.